The rows below give T cell receptor beta chains drawn from one sample of a study of T cells after yellow fever vaccination. A single record per CDR3 protein comes from TCRdb applying MiXCR to the 5' RACE reads. The data show approximately 160,000 distinct CDR3 sequences, with approximately 6.2% seen just once and about 2.7% held by the top ten. The sequenced sample was CD4+ T cells sorted from PBMCs, obtained on the day of the first yellow fever vaccination. Receptor source: a man aged 18 to 30 who received the YFV17D yellow fever vaccine. CDR3s include the opening cysteine and the closing phenylalanine or tryptophan. A D gene is named only where the DNA matches it firmly. Rows give clone size only sometimes, using once, few, many, or a class for an expanded clone.

V gene	clone size	J gene	D gene	CDR3 protein	CDR3 DNA
TRBV5-6	many	TRBJ1-5	.	CASSVTGKEPQHF	TGTGCCAGCAGCGTTACAGGGAAGGAGCCCCAGCATTTT
TRBV20-1	.	TRBJ2-3	TRBD1	CSAPDPTGADTQYF	TGCAGTGCCCCAGACCCGACAGGGGCTGATACGCAGTATTTT
TRBV27	many	TRBJ2-2	TRBD1	CASPKHDRDTGELFF	TGTGCCAGCCCTAAGCACGACAGGGACACCGGGGAGCTGTTTTTT
TRBV5-1	few	TRBJ1-6	.	CASSPLPGTENSPLHF	TGCGCCAGCAGCCCCCTCCCCGGGACGGAGAATTCACCCCTCCACTTT
TRBV12-3/TRBV12-4	many	TRBJ2-2	.	CASGPFSGELFF	TGTGCCAGCGGTCCCTTTTCCGGGGAGCTGTTTTTT
TRBV7-9	many	TRBJ2-2	.	CASRRSGQNTGELFF	TGTGCCAGCCGCCGTTCGGGACAGAACACCGGGGAGCTGTTTTTT
TRBV20-1	many	TRBJ1-4	.	CSARGGSNEKLFF	TGCAGTGCTAGAGGGGGGAGTAATGAAAAACTGTTTTTT
TRBV6-2/TRBV6-3	many	TRBJ2-7	TRBD2	CASSYPWGGSYEQYF	TGTGCCAGCAGTTACCCCTGGGGGGGATCCTACGAGCAGTACTTC
TRBV7-2	many	TRBJ2-7	TRBD2	CASSLGGGTSGEQYF	TGTGCCAGCAGCTTAGGCGGGGGGACTTCGGGGGAGCAGTACTTC
TRBV12-3/TRBV12-4	few	TRBJ1-2	TRBD1	CASSFGTGRSGYTF	TGTGCCAGCAGTTTCGGGACAGGGAGATCTGGCTACACCTTC
TRBV7-6	many	TRBJ1-5	.	CASSLAATQPQHF	TGTGCCAGCAGCTTAGCGGCGACTCAGCCCCAGCATTTT
TRBV2	few	TRBJ2-2	.	CASSEQGTGELFF	TGTGCCAGCAGTGAACAGGGGACCGGGGAGCTGTTTTTT
TRBV12-3/TRBV12-4	few	TRBJ1-2	TRBD1	CASTLDRGYGYTF	TGTGCCAGCACCCTAGACAGGGGCTATGGCTACACCTTC
TRBV20-1	many	TRBJ2-7	.	CSASSGDFYEQYF	TGCAGTGCTAGTTCGGGAGACTTCTACGAGCAGTACTTC
TRBV6-5	many	TRBJ2-2	TRBD2	CASSYLRGEHTGELFF	TGTGCCAGCAGTTACCTCCGGGGGGAGCACACCGGGGAGCTGTTTTTT
TRBV12-3/TRBV12-4	.	TRBJ2-2	.	CASNWGRGPTGELFF	TGTGCCAGCAATTGGGGACGGGGCCCCACCGGGGAGCTGTTTTTT
TRBV5-4	many	TRBJ2-5	.	CASSLPYEETQYF	TGTGCCAGCAGCTTGCCGTACGAAGAGACCCAGTACTTC
TRBV29-1	many	TRBJ1-3	.	CSYTRVDSGNTIYF	TGCAGCTACACCCGGGTAGACTCTGGAAACACCATATATTTT
TRBV5-1	few	TRBJ1-1	.	CASSEGAPAEAFF	TGCGCCAGCAGCGAGGGCGCCCCGGCTGAAGCTTTCTTT
TRBV6-5	few	TRBJ2-4	TRBD1	CASSYTGGQAKNIQYF	TGTGCCAGCAGTTACACAGGGGGGCAAGCCAAAAACATTCAGTACTTC
TRBV12-3/TRBV12-4	few	TRBJ1-6	.	CASSSDSPLHF	TGTGCCAGCAGTTCTGATTCACCCCTCCACTTT
TRBV5-6	many	TRBJ2-3	TRBD1	CASSPPTGTDTQYF	TGTGCCAGCAGCCCGCCGACAGGGACAGATACGCAGTATTTT
TRBV3-1	.	TRBJ2-5	.	CASSQNRGYAETQYF	TGTGCCAGCAGCCAGAATAGGGGTTATGCGGAGACCCAGTACTTC
TRBV5-1	many	TRBJ1-1	.	CASSFGDSKAFF	TGCGCCAGCAGCTTCGGTGACAGTAAAGCTTTCTTT
TRBV7-8	.	TRBJ1-2	TRBD1	CASSLMTGGSGYTF	TGTGCCAGCAGCTTGATGACAGGGGGAAGCGGCTACACCTTC
TRBV7-9	few	TRBJ1-3	TRBD1	CASSSAGTAGNTIYF	TGTGCCAGCAGCTCCGCCGGGACAGCTGGAAACACCATATATTTT
TRBV20-1	many	TRBJ2-3	TRBD1	CSARPGQGRIEMADTQYF	TGCAGTGCTAGGCCGGGACAGGGTAGGATAGAAATGGCAGATACGCAGTATTTT
TRBV4-2	many	TRBJ2-1	TRBD1	CASSQDLSLGDRVNEQFF	TGTGCCAGCAGCCAAGATCTTTCTCTGGGGGACAGGGTCAATGAGCAGTTCTTC
TRBV5-1	many	TRBJ2-2	TRBD2	CASSRSGVNTGELFF	TGCGCCAGCAGCCGTAGCGGGGTGAACACCGGGGAGCTGTTTTTT
TRBV5-1	.	TRBJ2-1	.	CASSALAVSSYNEQFF	TGCGCCAGCAGCGCCTTAGCGGTCTCCTCCTACAATGAGCAGTTCTTC
TRBV7-2	many	TRBJ1-2	.	CASSSRAGDGYTF	TGTGCCAGCAGCTCCCGGGCTGGTGATGGCTACACCTTC
TRBV4-3	few	TRBJ2-5	.	CASSQDNRGREETQYF	TGCGCCAGCAGCCAAGATAATCGAGGCAGGGAAGAGACCCAGTACTTC
TRBV11-2	many	TRBJ2-3	.	CASSFLADTQYF	TGTGCCAGCAGCTTTCTCGCAGATACGCAGTATTTT
TRBV20-1	many	TRBJ2-5	TRBD1	CSARDPTGGSYTQYF	TGCAGTGCTAGAGATCCGACAGGGGGTTCGTATACCCAGTACTTC
TRBV5-1	few	TRBJ2-3	TRBD1	CASSGGQGLTDTQYF	TGCGCCAGCAGCGGAGGACAGGGCCTCACAGATACGCAGTATTTT
TRBV7-9	.	TRBJ1-2	.	CASSLVTAPIRGGYTF	TGTGCCAGCAGCTTAGTAACAGCTCCAATCAGGGGCGGCTACACCTTC
TRBV15	.	TRBJ1-1	.	CATSSPQRGNTEAFF	TGTGCCACCAGCAGCCCCCAAAGGGGGAACACTGAAGCTTTCTTT
TRBV12-3/TRBV12-4	few	TRBJ2-2	.	CASSTRSNTGELFF	TGTGCCAGCAGTACCAGGTCGAACACCGGGGAGCTGTTTTTT
TRBV5-1	many	TRBJ1-1	.	CASSWQGYGTEAFF	TGCGCCAGCAGCTGGCAGGGGTACGGCACTGAAGCTTTCTTT
TRBV19	few	TRBJ2-3	.	CASMPRRSDTQYF	TGTGCCAGCATGCCGCGAAGGTCAGATACGCAGTATTTT
TRBV28	.	TRBJ1-3	.	CASSFFGLSSGNTIYF	TGTGCCAGCAGTTTCTTTGGGTTGAGCTCTGGAAACACCATATATTTT
TRBV27	.	TRBJ2-3	.	CASSSKITATDTQYF	TGTGCCAGCAGTTCCAAGATCACTGCCACAGATACGCAGTATTTT
TRBV7-2	few	TRBJ1-5	.	CASSLIKENQPQHF	TGTGCCAGCAGCTTAATTAAGGAGAATCAGCCCCAGCATTTT
TRBV6-5	many	TRBJ1-2	.	CASSSPSSVYGYTF	TGTGCCAGCAGTTCCCCCAGTAGCGTCTATGGCTACACCTTC
TRBV4-3	many	TRBJ2-2	TRBD2	CASSQEARGGPGELFF	TGCGCCAGCAGCCAAGAGGCCCGGGGGGGCCCCGGGGAGCTGTTTTTT
TRBV20-1	few	TRBJ1-1	TRBD1	CSARAGGVFTEAFF	TGCAGTGCTAGAGCAGGGGGCGTTTTCACTGAAGCTTTCTTT
TRBV4-1	many	TRBJ1-1	TRBD1	CASSQIPGGAFF	TGCGCCAGCAGCCAGATACCAGGGGGAGCTTTCTTT
TRBV7-9	many	TRBJ2-5	.	CASSFPGLNVETQYF	TGTGCCAGCAGCTTCCCGGGTCTGAACGTCGAGACCCAGTACTTC
TRBV20-1	many	TRBJ2-5	.	CSAKIQETQYF	TGCAGTGCTAAGATCCAAGAGACCCAGTACTTC
TRBV20-1	many	TRBJ2-3	TRBD2	CSARNSGGAGDTQYF	TGCAGTGCTAGAAACAGCGGGGGGGCCGGAGATACGCAGTATTTT
TRBV7-2	few	TRBJ1-3	.	CASSFSDRNTIYF	TGTGCCAGCAGCTTTTCAGACCGAAACACCATATATTTT
TRBV6-2/TRBV6-3	few	TRBJ2-1	TRBD2	CASTSAAGGIYNEQFF	TGTGCCAGCACCTCCGCTGCGGGGGGGATCTACAATGAGCAGTTCTTC
TRBV18	few	TRBJ1-1	.	CASSEHENTEAFF	TGTGCCAGCTCAGAACATGAGAACACTGAAGCTTTCTTT
TRBV7-7	.	TRBJ2-2	.	CASSPTEGVGELFF	TGTGCTAGCAGCCCGACAGAAGGAGTGGGGGAGCTGTTTTTT
TRBV2	.	TRBJ2-1	.	CASSEAWGGEQFF	TGTGCCAGCAGTGAAGCTTGGGGAGGTGAGCAGTTCTTC
TRBV25-1	.	TRBJ2-1	TRBD2	CASTQGTSASNEQFF	TGTGCCAGCACTCAGGGGACTAGCGCGTCAAATGAGCAGTTCTTC
TRBV20-1	.	TRBJ1-6	.	CSARLLQVLASPLHF	TGCAGTGCTAGACTGCTACAAGTTCTTGCTTCACCCCTCCACTTT
TRBV5-5	.	TRBJ2-7	.	CASSFLPGSYEQYF	TGTGCCAGCAGCTTTTTGCCTGGCTCCTACGAGCAGTACTTC
TRBV11-1	many	TRBJ1-1	.	CASSRRRTMNTEAFF	TGTGCCAGCAGCCGACGGAGGACAATGAACACTGAAGCTTTCTTT